The rows below give T cell receptor beta chains drawn from one sample of a study of shared clonotypes between healthy human individuals. The repertoire was sequenced with immunoSEQ multiplex PCR; TCRdb's copy has only in-frame clones and lacks some. The sample has over a million clones, more than 95% seen once. Sample: naive CD4+ T cells sorted from blood. The receptors stem from a man younger than 45 in good health. Both conserved end residues are part of each CDR3. The D gene is left open where the match is weak. Only some rows state a clone size, as once, few, many or a class for expanded clones.

v_call: TRBV5-4; d_call: NA; clone_size: NA; j_call: TRBJ2-7; cdr3_nt: TGTGCCAGCAGCTTGGGAGGGAAGTCCTACGAGCAGTACTTC; cdr3_aa: CASSLGGKSYEQYF
v_call: TRBV2; d_call: TRBD1; clone_size: NA; j_call: TRBJ1-4; cdr3_nt: TGTGCCAGCGCGCAAAGGACAGGGAAGAATGAAAAACTGTTTTTT; cdr3_aa: CASAQRTGKNEKLFF
v_call: TRBV2; d_call: NA; clone_size: NA; j_call: TRBJ2-1; cdr3_nt: TGTGCCAGCAATCGAGGACAGAACCTTGAGCAGTTCTTC; cdr3_aa: CASNRGQNLEQFF
v_call: TRBV5-1; d_call: NA; clone_size: NA; j_call: TRBJ2-1; cdr3_nt: TGCGCCAGCAGCCTGATTTCACAGGGAGAGCAGTTCTTC; cdr3_aa: CASSLISQGEQFF
v_call: TRBV6-5; d_call: NA; clone_size: once; j_call: TRBJ2-7; cdr3_nt: TGTGCCAGCAGTTACAATATTCCCCCCATTTCCTACGAGCAGTACTTC; cdr3_aa: CASSYNIPPISYEQYF
v_call: TRBV4-3; d_call: NA; clone_size: NA; j_call: TRBJ1-2; cdr3_nt: TGCGCCAGCAGCCAAAACCCGGGGGGGTTTGGGGATGGCTACACCTTC; cdr3_aa: CASSQNPGGFGDGYTF
v_call: TRBV7-9; d_call: TRBD1; clone_size: NA; j_call: TRBJ2-7; cdr3_nt: TGTGCCAGCAGCTCTTCCCGGGACAGGGCCTACGAGCAGTACTTC; cdr3_aa: CASSSSRDRAYEQYF
v_call: TRBV28; d_call: NA; clone_size: NA; j_call: TRBJ2-3; cdr3_nt: TGTGCCAGCAGCTCCCCCCGGCCAGATACGCAGTATTTT; cdr3_aa: CASSSPRPDTQYF
v_call: TRBV5-1; d_call: TRBD1; clone_size: NA; j_call: TRBJ1-1; cdr3_nt: TGCGCCAGCAGCTTACTCCCCGGGACAGCTAACACTGAAGCTTTCTTT; cdr3_aa: CASSLLPGTANTEAFF
v_call: TRBV6-4; d_call: NA; clone_size: few; j_call: TRBJ2-2; cdr3_nt: TGTGCCAGCAGTGACTGGCGGGGCACCGGGGAGCTGTTTTTT; cdr3_aa: CASSDWRGTGELFF
v_call: TRBV9; d_call: NA; clone_size: NA; j_call: TRBJ2-3; cdr3_nt: TGTGCCAGCAGCGTAAGGAGGGACAGAGCAGATACGCAGTATTTT; cdr3_aa: CASSVRRDRADTQYF
v_call: TRBV11-2; d_call: TRBD1; clone_size: NA; j_call: TRBJ2-1; cdr3_nt: TGTGCCAGCAGCTCCCGGGACAGGGAAATTGAGCAGTTCTTC; cdr3_aa: CASSSRDREIEQFF
v_call: TRBV7-2; d_call: NA; clone_size: once; j_call: TRBJ1-2; cdr3_nt: TGTGCCAGCAGCTTAGATGGTCGGGACACCTATGGCTACACCTTC; cdr3_aa: CASSLDGRDTYGYTF
v_call: TRBV6-1; d_call: NA; clone_size: NA; j_call: TRBJ1-5; cdr3_nt: TGTGCCAGCAGTTCACTGGCTCAGGGGATTCAGCCCCAGCATTTT; cdr3_aa: CASSSLAQGIQPQHF
v_call: TRBV11-1; d_call: NA; clone_size: NA; j_call: TRBJ2-7; cdr3_nt: TGTGCCAGCAGCTCGGGAGACGGGACCATCATTTACGAGCAGTACTTC; cdr3_aa: CASSSGDGTIIYEQYF
v_call: TRBV6-1; d_call: NA; clone_size: NA; j_call: TRBJ2-1; cdr3_nt: TGTGCCAGCAGTGAAAGGGGGGAGGGCGTCTACAATGAGCAGTTCTTC; cdr3_aa: CASSERGEGVYNEQFF
v_call: TRBV5-1; d_call: NA; clone_size: NA; j_call: TRBJ2-5; cdr3_nt: TGCGCCAGCAGCTTCTGGTTAGGTACTGGGGAGACCCAGTACTTC; cdr3_aa: CASSFWLGTGETQYF
v_call: TRBV13; d_call: NA; clone_size: NA; j_call: TRBJ2-1; cdr3_nt: TGTGCCAGCTCCAATGACCCAAACAATGAGCAGTTCTTC; cdr3_aa: CASSNDPNNEQFF
v_call: TRBV7-2; d_call: NA; clone_size: NA; j_call: TRBJ2-7; cdr3_nt: TGTGCCAGCACCGAGACGCCTGCCTCAAACGAGCAGTACTTC; cdr3_aa: CASTETPASNEQYF
v_call: TRBV30; d_call: NA; clone_size: once; j_call: TRBJ2-1; cdr3_nt: TGTGCCTCCCGGGACCTCGCCTCCTACAATGAGCAGTTCTTC; cdr3_aa: CASRDLASYNEQFF